These T cell receptor beta chains were read from a single sample in a study of blood T cell repertoires in COVID-19. Sequencing used immunoSEQ multiplex PCR; TCRdb keeps in-frame clones, though not all of them. The sample lists roughly 380,000 clones; 89% were seen once. The sample taken for sequencing was peripheral blood. The receptors were sampled from a woman between 55 and 75 years old with COVID-19, enrolled during active disease. Each CDR3 is given with its conserved first and last residue. Clone size is not always given. Where it is, it says once, few, many or a class for expanded clones.

>14|TRBV24-1|-
CATSALDRGGELFF
>16|TRBV5-6|-
CASSLGRHSYNSPLHF
>15|TRBV19|-
CASSPPGILGVGYTF
>14|TRBV11-2|-
CASSPRTGVSEAFF
>15|TRBV2|once
CATTATGSDIQPQHF
>14|TRBV5-6|-
CASSLSGAGNTIYF
>11|TRBV29-1|-
CSVTGNYGYTF
>17|TRBV28|once
CASSTPGQGARNSPLHF
>14|TRBV19|-
CAVLSRGTNQPQHF
>14|TRBV30|-
CACPDRVSGNTIYF
>14|TRBV5-1|-
CASSLEQDYYGYTF
>13|TRBV28|-
CATSLGQHYGYTF
>13|TRBV7-8|-
CASSSTYYNEQFF
>14|TRBV10-3|-
CATHDRGVNQPQHF
>13|TRBV24-1|many
CATSDWTGSRLFF
>13|TRBV7-2|-
CASSSRLALGLHF
>12|TRBV18|-
CATHFIHGKLFF
>17|TRBV12-5|few
CASGDLVGQAFSRELFF
>13|TRBV6-1|-
CASSEGLGQKLFF
>11|TRBV20-1|-
CSAEVPGKAFF
>14|TRBV7-2|-
CASSFLIPDTEAFF
>12|TRBV30|-
CATSHSGNTIYF